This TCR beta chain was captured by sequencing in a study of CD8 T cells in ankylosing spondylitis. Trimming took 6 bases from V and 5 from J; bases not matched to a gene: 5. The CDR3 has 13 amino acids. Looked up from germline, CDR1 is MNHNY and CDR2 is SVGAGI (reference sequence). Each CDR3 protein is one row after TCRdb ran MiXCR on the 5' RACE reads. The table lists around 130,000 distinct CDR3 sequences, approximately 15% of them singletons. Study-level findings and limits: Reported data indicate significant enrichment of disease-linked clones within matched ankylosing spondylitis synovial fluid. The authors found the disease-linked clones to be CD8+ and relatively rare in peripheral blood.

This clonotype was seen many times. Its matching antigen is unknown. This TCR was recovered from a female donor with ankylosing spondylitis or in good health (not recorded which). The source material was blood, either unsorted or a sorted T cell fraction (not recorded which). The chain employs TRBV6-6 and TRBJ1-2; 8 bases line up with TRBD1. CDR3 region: CASSPGTGYGYTF. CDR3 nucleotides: TGTGCCAGCAGCCCCGGGACAGGATATGGCTACACCTTC.